Sequencing of this T cell receptor (beta chain) was carried out in a study of cytomegalovirus exposure and HLA in healthy donors. Losses at the gene ends were 3 bases for V and 9 bases for J; bases not matched to a gene: 9. Germline V lookup: CDR1 ENHRY, CDR2 SYGVKD. The CDR3 extends over 16 amino acids. Of note for this clone: The antigen is unknown.

Overall study results and limits: Highest at DRB1 and lowest at HLA-C, TCR association rates differed among HLA loci in a later analysis.

The PCR had 60 Vbeta and 13 Jbeta primers. TCRdb's copy holds only in-frame clones and misses some; the assay was immunoSEQ multiplex PCR. The sample includes 190,000 or so clones. Material for sequencing was PBMCs. This TCR derives from a boy younger than 18 in good health and CMV-seronegative. The chain recombines TRBV10-3 with TRBJ2-1; TRBD2 matches 12 bases. The CDR3 nucleotides read TGTGCCATCAGTGACCCCAATGCTAGCGGGGGGGGTGAGCAGTTCTTC. It codes for CAISDPNASGGGEQFF.